The clone carrying this T cell receptor (beta chain) was seen more than once but under ten times. The antigen is undetermined. This CDR3 has 15 amino acids. V lost 0 bases, J lost 1 base, and 8 bases lay in between. Germline V gene lookup returns CDR1 LGHNA and CDR2 YSLEER. The sample belongs to a study of T cell repertoires in cytomegalovirus infection. Study in general: CMV infection together with matching HLA type was indicated by public TCR beta signatures.

Each CDR3 protein is one row after TCRdb ran MiXCR on the reads. Among around 800,000 distinct CDR3 sequences listed, 30% to 35% were seen once. General study findings and limits: What dominated the ex vivo response were HLA-C-restricted CMV-specific TCR beta clonotypes.

Source: cultured CD8+ T cells from PBMCs, taken from culture after CMV antigen stimulation. The chain recombines TRBV4-3 with TRBJ2-3; no definite D call. This TCR was recovered from a human donor in good health (CMV status not recorded). Some clones in this sample may be carry-over from other donors' samples. DNA for the CDR3: TGCGCCAGCAGCCAAGATAGGGATGGCACAGATACGCAGTATTTT. Encoded protein: CASSQDRDGTDTQYF.